This TCR beta chain was observed in a study of T cells in tuberculosis. About the study: The T cells targeted glucose monomycolate, a mycobacterial lipid, via CD1B.

Sequencing used immunoSEQ multiplex PCR; TCRdb keeps in-frame clones, though not all of them. The sample includes around 60,000 clones, 81% of them seen just once. This clone has more than one count but fewer than ten. Cells were sorted from thawed PBMC rested overnight and stained with GMM-loaded CD1B tetramer, viability dye and anti-CD3. CD1B tetramers were loaded with Rhodococcus equi-derived C32 glucose monomycolate. Tetramer-negative cells, around 92,000 per donor, were also sorted. Study-level points and caveats: Some low-affinity tetramer-binding T cells may be absent from this sample.

The CDR3 extends over 15 amino acids. The V end lost 2 bases, the J end lost 7 bases, and 14 bases lay between the germline ends. CDR1 SGHDN and CDR2 FVKESK come from the germline V gene. The rearrangement links TRBV14 to TRBJ1-4; D is perhaps TRBD1 (5 bases). This TCR was sampled from an adult woman with latent tuberculosis. The source material was CD1b-GMM tetramer-negative cells sorted from PBMCs. DNA of the CDR3: TGTGCCAGCAGCCAAAGGGGAAGGAAAATTGAAAAACTGTTTTTT. Translating gives CASSQRGRKIEKLFF.